This section outlines one TCR beta chain sequence together with its context. This sample was included in a study of blood T cell repertoires in COVID-19. Study background: Samples representing acute and convalescent COVID-19 were sourced from the United States, Italy and Spain. In each case, the material was cDNA or gDNA derived from T cells, B-cell-depleted T cells, or PBMCs.

Original methodology: Reference gene primer amplification gave nucleated cell count estimates. Data came from immunoSEQ multiplex PCR; TCRdb stores just in-frame clones and leaves some out. That table is the source of V, J and clone size, and D and trimming were worked out from the DNA. Altogether 88,000 or so clones are present, over 75% being singletons, with the ten largest covering about 4%. The germline CDR1 and CDR2 sequences are LNHDA and SQIVND (reference sequence). V lost 3 bases, J lost 1 base, and 13 bases lay in between. This CDR3 contains 15 residues. This TCR came from a man aged 55-75 years with acute or convalescent COVID-19. The sequencing input was peripheral blood. The chain combines TRBV19 with TRBJ2-7, with D possibly being TRBD1 (5 bases). The DNA for the CDR3 is TGTGCCAGTAGTATCAACCCTAAGGGGTCCTACGAGCAGTACTTC. Translation gives CASSINPKGSYEQYF.